This is a list of T cell receptor beta chains from one sample in a study of identical twins. MiXCR was run by TCRdb on the 5' RACE reads, yielding one entry per CDR3 protein. Of about 730,000 distinct CDR3 sequences listed, 20% to 25% were seen once; the top ten hold 4.3%. The same sample was also used in a study of T cells expressing NK-cell markers.

Sequenced: PBMCs. All receptors come from a woman younger than 30 in good health. Each CDR3 is given with its conserved first and last residue. Fields, in order: clone size, CDR3 length, V gene, D gene, J gene, CDR3 DNA, CDR3 protein. D genes are given only for firm matches. For some rows the clone size is stated as once, few or many, or as a class when expanded; others skip it.

clone_size: few; cdr3_length: 16; v_call: TRBV6-5; d_call: TRBD2; j_call: TRBJ2-3; cdr3_nt: TGTGCCAGCAGTTACCCAGCTAGCGGGGGGGAAGATACGCAGTATTTT; cdr3_aa: CASSYPASGGEDTQYF
clone_size: few; cdr3_length: 16; v_call: TRBV5-1; d_call: TRBD2; j_call: TRBJ2-1; cdr3_nt: TGCGCCAGCAGCTTACCGGGACTAGGCTCCTACAATGAGCAGTTCTTC; cdr3_aa: CASSLPGLGSYNEQFF
clone_size: .; cdr3_length: 16; v_call: TRBV12-3/TRBV12-4; d_call: TRBD2; j_call: TRBJ2-3; cdr3_nt: TGTGCCAGCAGCCCCCCGACTAGCGGAAGCACAGATACGCAGTATTTT; cdr3_aa: CASSPPTSGSTDTQYF
clone_size: few; cdr3_length: 13; v_call: TRBV29-1; d_call: .; j_call: TRBJ2-7; cdr3_nt: TGCAGCGTTGCGGGCGGGGTGCTAGGCGAGCAGTACTTC; cdr3_aa: CSVAGGVLGEQYF
clone_size: few; cdr3_length: 14; v_call: TRBV20-1; d_call: TRBD2; j_call: TRBJ2-3; cdr3_nt: TGCAGTGCCAGGACTAGCGGGACCACAGATACGCAGTATTTT; cdr3_aa: CSARTSGTTDTQYF
clone_size: .; cdr3_length: 16; v_call: TRBV6-5; d_call: .; j_call: TRBJ1-5; cdr3_nt: TGTGCCAGCAGTTACTCGCCTGGACAGCTCAATCAGCCCCAGCATTTT; cdr3_aa: CASSYSPGQLNQPQHF
clone_size: .; cdr3_length: 15; v_call: TRBV3-1; d_call: TRBD1; j_call: TRBJ2-1; cdr3_nt: TGTGCCACCAGCCCCGGGACAGGGGCTTCCAATGAGCAGTTCTTC; cdr3_aa: CATSPGTGASNEQFF
clone_size: few; cdr3_length: 14; v_call: TRBV6-1; d_call: TRBD1; j_call: TRBJ1-2; cdr3_nt: TGTGCCACCAAACAGGGGGCAAACGAGTATGGCTACACCTTC; cdr3_aa: CATKQGANEYGYTF
clone_size: .; cdr3_length: 13; v_call: TRBV30; d_call: .; j_call: TRBJ2-7; cdr3_nt: TGTGCCTGGACCACCGAGCATACAAGGTGGCCGTACTTC; cdr3_aa: CAWTTEHTRWPYF
clone_size: few; cdr3_length: 13; v_call: TRBV20-1; d_call: .; j_call: TRBJ1-1; cdr3_nt: TGCAGTGCTAGAGGACCATCGTTGGGTGAAGCTTTCTTT; cdr3_aa: CSARGPSLGEAFF
clone_size: .; cdr3_length: 14; v_call: TRBV6-1; d_call: .; j_call: TRBJ2-2; cdr3_nt: TGTGCCAGCAGTGCCCGACCGAACACCGGGGAGCTGTTTTTT; cdr3_aa: CASSARPNTGELFF
clone_size: .; cdr3_length: 13; v_call: TRBV29-1; d_call: TRBD2; j_call: TRBJ2-3; cdr3_nt: TGCAGCGTTGGACTAGCGGGGACAGATACGCAGTATTTT; cdr3_aa: CSVGLAGTDTQYF
clone_size: many; cdr3_length: 14; v_call: TRBV7-9; d_call: TRBD2; j_call: TRBJ2-1; cdr3_nt: TGTGCCAGCAGTTTGGGAGGGCCCTACAATGAGCAGTTCTTC; cdr3_aa: CASSLGGPYNEQFF
clone_size: .; cdr3_length: 14; v_call: TRBV9; d_call: .; j_call: TRBJ1-1; cdr3_nt: TGTGCCAGCAGCCCCATAGGATCACACACTGAAGCTTTCTTT; cdr3_aa: CASSPIGSHTEAFF
clone_size: many; cdr3_length: 11; v_call: TRBV20-1; d_call: .; j_call: TRBJ1-1; cdr3_nt: TGCAGTGCCGCCACACAGGGTGCTGCTTTCTTT; cdr3_aa: CSAATQGAAFF
clone_size: few; cdr3_length: 14; v_call: TRBV7-2; d_call: TRBD1; j_call: TRBJ2-1; cdr3_nt: TGTGCCAGCAGCATGGGGGACAGAAACAATGAGCAGTTCTTC; cdr3_aa: CASSMGDRNNEQFF
clone_size: few; cdr3_length: 15; v_call: TRBV7-6; d_call: .; j_call: TRBJ1-5; cdr3_nt: TGTGCCAGCAGCTTAGCGGGTAGGGGAAATCAGCCCCAGCATTTT; cdr3_aa: CASSLAGRGNQPQHF
clone_size: few; cdr3_length: 16; v_call: TRBV5-5; d_call: .; j_call: TRBJ1-5; cdr3_nt: TGTGCCAGCAGCCCGGTAAGAGGACGGATGGATCAGCCCCAGCATTTT; cdr3_aa: CASSPVRGRMDQPQHF
clone_size: few; cdr3_length: 14; v_call: TRBV12-3/TRBV12-4; d_call: .; j_call: TRBJ2-7; cdr3_nt: TGTGCCAGCAGTTTCGATAGCGGACCCTACGAGCAGTACTTC; cdr3_aa: CASSFDSGPYEQYF
clone_size: few; cdr3_length: 15; v_call: TRBV20-1; d_call: TRBD1; j_call: TRBJ1-1; cdr3_nt: TGCAGTGCTAGAATGGAGGGGGCGCTGGGCACTGAAGCTTTCTTT; cdr3_aa: CSARMEGALGTEAFF
clone_size: .; cdr3_length: 13; v_call: TRBV20-1; d_call: .; j_call: TRBJ2-1; cdr3_nt: TGCAGTGCCGGACCCGCACCGTACAATGAGCAGTTCTTC; cdr3_aa: CSAGPAPYNEQFF
clone_size: .; cdr3_length: 15; v_call: TRBV15; d_call: .; j_call: TRBJ1-4; cdr3_nt: TGTGCCACCAGCAGTGCCGGGGGATATCGTGAAAAACTGTTTTTT; cdr3_aa: CATSSAGGYREKLFF
clone_size: few; cdr3_length: 14; v_call: TRBV20-1; d_call: .; j_call: TRBJ2-5; cdr3_nt: TGCAGTGCTAGCCTGGGACGGCTTAAAGAGACCCAGTACTTC; cdr3_aa: CSASLGRLKETQYF
clone_size: few; cdr3_length: 15; v_call: TRBV9; d_call: .; j_call: TRBJ2-3; cdr3_nt: TGTGCCAGCAGCGTAGGCGTAGGAGGTGCAGATACGCAGTATTTT; cdr3_aa: CASSVGVGGADTQYF
clone_size: few; cdr3_length: 14; v_call: TRBV30; d_call: TRBD2; j_call: TRBJ2-7; cdr3_nt: TGTGCCTGGAGGGGACTAGCGGGAAGCTACGAGCAGTACTTC; cdr3_aa: CAWRGLAGSYEQYF
clone_size: .; cdr3_length: 16; v_call: TRBV20-1; d_call: TRBD2; j_call: TRBJ2-5; cdr3_nt: TGCAGTGCCGTGGGAACGCGGGAGGGCGGGGTGGAGACCCAGTACTTC; cdr3_aa: CSAVGTREGGVETQYF
clone_size: few; cdr3_length: 14; v_call: TRBV10-3; d_call: .; j_call: TRBJ2-5; cdr3_nt: TGTGCCATCAGTGGAATGGGCTATGGGGAGACCCAGTACTTC; cdr3_aa: CAISGMGYGETQYF
clone_size: .; cdr3_length: 13; v_call: TRBV5-6; d_call: .; j_call: TRBJ2-7; cdr3_nt: TGTGCCAGCAGCTTGCGTAGAGTCTACGAGCAGTACTTC; cdr3_aa: CASSLRRVYEQYF
clone_size: .; cdr3_length: 15; v_call: TRBV7-2; d_call: TRBD2; j_call: TRBJ2-5; cdr3_nt: TGTGCCAGCAATGGACTAGCGGTTTTGGGAGAGACCCAGTACTTC; cdr3_aa: CASNGLAVLGETQYF
clone_size: many; cdr3_length: 15; v_call: TRBV12-3/TRBV12-4; d_call: .; j_call: TRBJ1-2; cdr3_nt: TGTGCCAGCAGTCTTCTGACGACAGCCTACTATGGCTACACCTTC; cdr3_aa: CASSLLTTAYYGYTF
clone_size: .; cdr3_length: 16; v_call: TRBV6-1; d_call: .; j_call: TRBJ2-1; cdr3_nt: TGTGCCAGCAGAGCTAGCTTTGAGTTTTTCTACAATGAGCAGTTCTTC; cdr3_aa: CASRASFEFFYNEQFF
clone_size: many; cdr3_length: 15; v_call: TRBV7-2; d_call: .; j_call: TRBJ2-5; cdr3_nt: TGTGCCAGCAGCTTCGCGGGACAAGCACAAGAGACCCAGTACTTC; cdr3_aa: CASSFAGQAQETQYF
clone_size: .; cdr3_length: 12; v_call: TRBV20-1; d_call: .; j_call: TRBJ2-1; cdr3_nt: TGCAGTGCTAGATATAACAGCTATGAGCAGTTCTTC; cdr3_aa: CSARYNSYEQFF
clone_size: .; cdr3_length: 12; v_call: TRBV10-3; d_call: .; j_call: TRBJ1-2; cdr3_nt: TGTGCCATCAGTGATGGGGCGAGGCGCTACACCTTC; cdr3_aa: CAISDGARRYTF
clone_size: .; cdr3_length: 16; v_call: TRBV7-2; d_call: TRBD2; j_call: TRBJ2-7; cdr3_nt: TGTGCCAGCAGCTTAGCATCGAGCGGGGGCTCCTACGAGCAGTACTTC; cdr3_aa: CASSLASSGGSYEQYF
clone_size: .; cdr3_length: 16; v_call: TRBV5-5; d_call: .; j_call: TRBJ2-1; cdr3_nt: TGTGCCAGCAGCTTTTTGGGGTTGAGCTCCTACAATGAGCAGTTCTTC; cdr3_aa: CASSFLGLSSYNEQFF
clone_size: .; cdr3_length: 16; v_call: TRBV5-6; d_call: .; j_call: TRBJ2-1; cdr3_nt: TGTGCCAGCAGCTTGATCGGTCTCGGGGCCCATAATGAGCAGTTCTTC; cdr3_aa: CASSLIGLGAHNEQFF
clone_size: few; cdr3_length: 15; v_call: TRBV6-1; d_call: .; j_call: TRBJ2-1; cdr3_nt: TGTGCCAGCAGCCCTGACACCGGGGGCTACAATGAGCAGTTCTTC; cdr3_aa: CASSPDTGGYNEQFF
clone_size: many; cdr3_length: 14; v_call: TRBV9; d_call: .; j_call: TRBJ1-1; cdr3_nt: TGTGCCAGCAGCCCCCGGGCCGTGAACACTGAAGCTTTCTTT; cdr3_aa: CASSPRAVNTEAFF
clone_size: few; cdr3_length: 12; v_call: TRBV7-9; d_call: TRBD2; j_call: TRBJ2-7; cdr3_nt: TGTGCCACCTCGTCGGGGGGAGGCGAGCAGTACTTC; cdr3_aa: CATSSGGGEQYF
clone_size: .; cdr3_length: 13; v_call: TRBV20-1; d_call: TRBD1; j_call: TRBJ2-7; cdr3_nt: TGCAGTGCTATGGGACAGGTTTTGGGCGAGCAGTACTTC; cdr3_aa: CSAMGQVLGEQYF
clone_size: few; cdr3_length: 14; v_call: TRBV12-3/TRBV12-4; d_call: TRBD1; j_call: TRBJ2-7; cdr3_nt: TGTGCCAGCAGTCCGGGACAGGAAATCTACGAGCAGTACTTC; cdr3_aa: CASSPGQEIYEQYF